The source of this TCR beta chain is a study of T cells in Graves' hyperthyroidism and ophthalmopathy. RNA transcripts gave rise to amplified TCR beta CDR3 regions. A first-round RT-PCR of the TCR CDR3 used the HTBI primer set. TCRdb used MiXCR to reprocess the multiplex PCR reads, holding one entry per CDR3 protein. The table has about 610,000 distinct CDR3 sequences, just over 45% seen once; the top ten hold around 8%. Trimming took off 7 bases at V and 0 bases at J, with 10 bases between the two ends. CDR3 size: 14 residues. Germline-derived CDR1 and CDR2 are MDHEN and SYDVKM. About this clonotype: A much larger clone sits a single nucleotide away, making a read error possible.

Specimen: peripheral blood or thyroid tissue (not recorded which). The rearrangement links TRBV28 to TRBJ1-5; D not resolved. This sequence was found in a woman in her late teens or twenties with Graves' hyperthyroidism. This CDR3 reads CASMWVSSNQPQHF. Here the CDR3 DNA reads TGTGCCAGCATGTGGGTATCTAGCAATCAGCCCCAGCATTTT.